Each of the 29 T cell receptor beta chains below was sequenced from the same sample in a study of blood T cells in healthy people across ages (dated by TCRdb to about 2015). The library was built by means of 5' RACE. Instrument on record: Illumina HiSeq 2500. The second PCR ran for roughly 7 to 11 cycles and used a J-beta primer mix along with a sample-barcoded 5' primer. TCRdb handled the public reads itself, with Q25 trimming in fastp and clone calling in MiXCR, and kept productive beta chains. Rows with one shared CDR3 protein collapse into an entry with the most common genes and DNA. In this sample the table shows about 1.7 million distinct CDR3 sequences, roughly 28% of which occur a single time. 7% to 9% of the sample is held by the ten biggest clonotypes. The specimen sequenced was blood. The source is a woman in her twenties or thirties in good health.

The sample holds a few counts of this clonotype. This chain connects TRBV5-1 to TRBJ2-5; 7 nucleotides match TRBD2. The J segment lost 6 bases and the V segment lost 0 bases, leaving 8 bases of the junction unmatched. CDR1 is SGHRS and CDR2 is YFSETQ in the germline V gene. The length of the CDR3 is 15 residues. CDR3 sequence (DNA): TGCGCCAGCAGCTTGGGTCCAGACGGGGGGAAGACCCAGTACTTC. Residues: CASSLGPDGGKTQYF.

This clonotype was seen once. The chain combines TRBV4-1 with TRBJ2-3, with a tentative D call TRBD2 (7 bases). Germline CDR1 is MGHRA and CDR2 is YSYEKL. Trimming cost V 3 bases and J 2 bases, with 18 bases left between them. The CDR3 runs to 17 residues. For the CDR3, the DNA is TGCGCCAGCAGCCAGACCGCCGCAGCGGGACACACAGATACGCAGTATTTT. Protein: CASSQTAAAGHTDTQYF.

In its sample, this clonotype was seen a few times. The rearrangement links TRBV2 to TRBJ2-5, with a possible D match to TRBD2 (5 bases). With 8 bases removed from V and 2 bases from J, the gap between germline ends came to 18 bases. Germline lookup yields CDR1 SNHLY and CDR2 FYNNEI. The CDR3 extends over 15 amino acids. CDR3 residues: CASARVVAKQETQYF. The CDR3 DNA reads as TGTGCCAGCGCGAGGGTTGTAGCGAAACAAGAGACCCAGTACTTC.

This clonotype was detected ten times or more. The chain recombines TRBV29-1 with TRBJ2-1; 11 bases fit TRBD2. This CDR3 comprises 14 residues. Germline CDR1 reads SQVTM; CDR2 reads ANQGSEA. The V and J ends lost 6 bases and 7 bases, in that order; junction bases with no gene match: 8. In DNA, the CDR3 is TGCAGCGTGGGCCTAGCGGGGGGCCAGAATGAGCAGTTCTTC. It codes for CSVGLAGGQNEQFF.

This clonotype was observed a few times. The chain employs TRBV11-2 and TRBJ2-6; D is perhaps TRBD1 or TRBD2 (5 bases each). The ends were cut back, 7 bases at V and 0 bases at J, with 13 bases in the middle. Germline V gives CDR1 SGHAT, CDR2 FQNNGV. The CDR3 is 16 amino acids. In DNA form, the CDR3 reads TGTGCCAGCACCATGGGACGGCGCTCTGGGGCCAACGTCCTGACTTTC. This gives the protein CASTMGRRSGANVLTF.

The rearrangement uses TRBV7-2 and TRBJ2-3, with D possibly matching TRBD1 (5 bases). The CDR3 runs 16 residues. Germline assignment: CDR1 SGHTA and CDR2 FQGNSA. Trimming shortened V by 3 bases and J by 0 bases, and 13 bases separated the two germline ends. CDR3 in DNA: TGTGCCAGCAGCTTGAAAGCGACAGCTAGCACAGATACGCAGTATTTT. Protein: CASSLKATASTDTQYF.

This clonotype was counted a few times. The chain links TRBV7-2 to TRBJ2-7, with D maybe TRBD2 (5 bases). This CDR3 contains 16 residues. The germline gives CDR1 SGHTA, CDR2 FQGNSA. V was trimmed by 2 bases and J by 2 bases, leaving 16 bases between them. The CDR3 bases are TGTGCCAGCAGCTTAAGCGAACCACTAGGACCCTACGAGCAGTACTTC. This codes for CASSLSEPLGPYEQYF.

This clonotype appeared many times. This chain connects TRBV12-3 or TRBV12-4 to TRBJ2-4, with 7 bases that match TRBD1. V shed 5 bases and J 2 bases; nucleotides not matched to a gene: 6. The CDR3 covers 15 residues. Here the CDR3 DNA reads TGTGCCAGCAGTCGGGACAGTCCAACCAAAAACATTCAGTACTTC. This codes for CASSRDSPTKNIQYF.

The table lists this clonotype with a few counts. The gene calls are TRBV18 and TRBJ2-5, with D unclear. Trimming stripped 4 bases from V and 5 bases from J, with 14 bases between. The CDR3 length is 14 residues. Germline lookup yields CDR1 KGHSH and CDR2 LQKENI. CDR3 DNA: TGTGCCAGCTCACTCGCGGACCCTGGGGAGACCCAGTACTTC. It codes for CASSLADPGETQYF. Together with reference TRBV18 and TRBJ2-5, the CDR3 gives the full variable domain: NAGVMQNPRHLVRRRGQEARLRCSPMKGHSHVYWYRQLPEEGLKFMVYLQKENIIDESGMPKERFSAEFPKEGPSILRIQQVVRGDSAAYFCASSLADPGETQYFGPGTRLLVL.

In DNA form, the CDR3 reads TGCAGCGTCACCGGGACCCTCCTTAATGAGCAGTTCTTC. Its protein is CSVTGTLLNEQFF. The chain combines TRBV29-1 with TRBJ2-1; either TRBD1 or TRBD2 may fit D (5 bases each). The germline gives CDR1 SQVTM, CDR2 ANQGSEA. V lost 6 bases, J lost 7 bases, and 16 bases lay in between. The CDR3 sequence is 13 residues long.

A note on this clonotype: One junction end does not reproduce the germline sequence, and a read error may be involved. J is TRBJ1-1 and V is TRBV2; TRBD1 matches at 9 bases. The germline gives CDR1 SNHLY, CDR2 FYNNEI. This CDR3 is built from 13 residues. CDR3: CASSEEDRGKAFF. The CDR3 nucleotides read TGTGCCAGCAGCGAAGAAGACAGGGGGAAAGCTTTCTTT. Looking up the rest from reference TRBV2 and TRBJ1-1 gives the full variable domain: EPEVTQTPSHQVTQMGQEVILRCVPISNHLYFYWYRQILGQKVEFLVSFYNNEISEKSEIFDDQFSVERPDGSNFTLKIRSTKLEDSAMYFCASSEEDRGKAFFGQGTRLTVV.

This clonotype was seen at least ten times. The CDR3 DNA follows: TGCAGCGTCCTGATGTTTGACGAGCAGTACTTC. Its protein product is CSVLMFDEQYF. V is TRBV29-1 and J is TRBJ2-7, with D unclear. With 6 bases removed from V and 5 bases from J, the gap between germline ends came to 11 bases. The CDR3 totals 11 residues. Germline-derived CDR1 and CDR2 are SQVTM and ANQGSEA.

The chain employs TRBV11-2 and TRBJ2-1, with a possible D match to TRBD2 (5 bases). CDR1 and CDR2 (germline): SGHAT, FQNNGV. The V gene lost 6 bases and the J gene lost 10 bases, with 16 bases spanning the gap. There are 13 residues in the CDR3. The CDR3 reads CASSPTRTYEQFF. The CDR3 nucleotides read TGTGCCAGCAGTCCTACTAGAACCTACGAGCAGTTCTTC. The whole variable domain, filled in from reference TRBV11-2 and TRBJ2-1, reads EAGVAQSPRYKIIEKRQSVAFWCNPISGHATLYWYQQILGQGPKLLIQFQNNGVVDDSQLPKDRFSAERLKGVDSTLKIQPAKLEDSAVYLCASSPTRTYEQFFGPGTRLTVL.

On this clonotype: Being one base from a much bigger clone, this may be a read error. This chain uses TRBV3-1 with TRBJ2-5; D is uncertain. In germline, CDR1 is LGHDT, CDR2 YNNKEL (reference sequence). The CDR3 has 14 residues. Between the trimmed V and J ends, which lost 7 bases and 2 bases, there was a span of 14 bases. CDR3 region: CASILVGVQETQYF. CDR3 nucleotide sequence: TGTGCCAGCATCTTAGTCGGCGTTCAAGAGACCCAGTACTTC.

V and J are TRBV12-3 or TRBV12-4 and TRBJ2-1; D unresolved. With the DNA end fitting TRBJ2-7 better, the J assignment may be wrong. The CDR3 has 14 residues. This CDR3 reads CASSFRSSYNEQYF. For the CDR3, the DNA is TGTGCCAGCAGCTTCAGGAGCTCCTACAATGAGCAGTACTTC.

The V call is TRBV28, the J call TRBJ1-2; D call uncertain. Trimming took off 4 bases at V and 0 bases at J, with 9 bases between the two ends. The germline V gene has CDR1 MDHEN and CDR2 SYDVKM. CDR3 length equals 14 residues. The CDR3 loop is CASSWAPTNYGYTF. CDR3 nucleotides: TGTGCCAGCAGTTGGGCACCGACTAACTATGGCTACACCTTC.

This clonotype was detected only a few times. The genes are TRBV28 and TRBJ2-7; possibly TRBD2 for D (5 bases). Per the germline V gene, CDR1 is MDHEN and CDR2 is SYDVKM. The CDR3 has 14 residues. Trimming took 2 bases from V and 0 from J, leaving 8 bases between them. The CDR3 bases are TGTGCCAGCAGTTTAGCGGACTTCTCCTACGAGCAGTACTTC. It yields the protein CASSLADFSYEQYF. The full variable domain, completed using reference TRBV28 and TRBJ2-7, is DVKVTQSSRYLVKRTGEKVFLECVQDMDHENMFWYRQDPGLGLRLIYFSYDVKMKEKGDIPEGYSVSREKKERFSLILESASTNQTSMYLCASSLADFSYEQYFGPGTRLTVT.

The chain combines TRBV20-1 with TRBJ1-5, with no clear D. The CDR3 loop spans 13 amino acids. Trimming removed 5 bases from V and 4 bases from J, with 12 bases in between. Germline CDR1 and CDR2: DFQATT and SNEGSKA (reference sequence). The CDR3 sequence: CSAYSVRNQPQHF. CDR3 coding DNA: TGCAGTGCTTACTCGGTGCGAAATCAGCCCCAGCATTTT.

This clonotype was counted ten times or more. The gene calls are TRBV28 and TRBJ2-1, with a tentative D call TRBD2 (5 bases). The V end was cut by 5 bases, the J end by 6 bases, with 11 bases between. In germline, CDR1 is MDHEN, CDR2 SYDVKM. The CDR3 runs 13 residues. In nucleotides, the CDR3 is TGTGCCAGCAGTCAGGACTTGGTCAATGAGCAGTTCTTC. As protein: CASSQDLVNEQFF.

This clonotype has more than one count but fewer than ten. This rearrangement joins TRBV20-1 to TRBJ2-1, with 13 positions matching TRBD2. Germline loops: CDR1 DFQATT, CDR2 SNEGSKA (reference sequence). This CDR3 is built from 16 residues. The J segment lost 9 bases and the V segment lost 3 bases, leaving 11 bases of the junction unmatched. The CDR3 DNA reads as TGCAGTGCTAGGCTACCCAACGGACTAGCGGGAGTTGAGCAGTTCTTC. Its translation: CSARLPNGLAGVEQFF.

This clonotype has more than one count but fewer than ten. The chain carries TRBV9 and TRBJ2-1; 7 bases match TRBD2. The CDR3 extends over 14 amino acids. Germline CDR1 SGDLS, CDR2 YYNGEE. The V segment lost 0 bases and the J segment 10 bases; nucleotides outside the gene matches: 7. The CDR3 sequence is CASSVVVGGTEQFF. The DNA for the CDR3 is TGTGCCAGCAGCGTAGTCGTGGGAGGGACGGAGCAGTTCTTC.

This clonotype was seen a handful of times. The chain employs TRBV5-1 and TRBJ2-7, with D unresolved. This CDR3 has 14 residues. V dropped 0 bases and J dropped 2 bases, with 9 bases sitting between them. Germline CDR1 SGHRS, CDR2 YFSETQ. Here the CDR3 DNA reads TGCGCCAGCAGCTTGGGGAGCGATACCTACGAGCAGTACTTC. Translating gives CASSLGSDTYEQYF.

This clonotype was counted only a few times. This CDR3 reads CASSLDVGTYNEQFF. CDR3 in DNA: TGTGCCAGCAGCTTAGATGTAGGGACTTACAATGAGCAGTTCTTC. V is TRBV11-1 and J is TRBJ2-1; possible D gene TRBD2, 6 bases. The germline V and J ends were trimmed by 1 base and 4 bases, with 11 bases remaining between them. Germline CDR1 is SGHAT and CDR2 is FQDESV (reference sequence). The CDR3 has 15 amino acids.

The chain employs TRBV2 and TRBJ2-7; D remains unclear. The CDR3 loop spans 13 amino acids. Per the germline V gene, CDR1 is SNHLY and CDR2 is FYNNEI. Trimming removed 8 bases at V and 8 bases at J, with 19 bases between. CDR3 DNA: TGTGCCAGCGCGCCGCCCCCCCAAGGGAAGCAGTACTTC. As protein: CASAPPPQGKQYF. Together with reference TRBV2 and TRBJ2-7, the CDR3 gives the full variable domain: EPEVTQTPSHQVTQMGQEVILRCVPISNHLYFYWYRQILGQKVEFLVSFYNNEISEKSEIFDDQFSVERPDGSNFTLKIRSTKLEDSAMYFCASAPPPQGKQYFGPGTRLTVT.

A few counts support this clonotype. The chain uses TRBV6-5 and TRBJ1-3; D possibly corresponds to TRBD1 (6 bases). The V end was cut by 7 bases, the J end by 0 bases, with 10 bases between. Germline loops: CDR1 MNHEY, CDR2 SVGAGI. CDR3 length: 14 residues. The CDR3 sequence is CASTRGASGNTIYF. The CDR3 DNA sequence: TGTGCCAGCACTAGGGGGGCCTCTGGAAACACCATATATTTT.

This clonotype was seen a few times. The chain employs TRBV4-3 and TRBJ1-4, with a possible D match to TRBD1 (5 bases). CDR1 LGHNA and CDR2 YSLEER come from the germline V gene. The V gene lost 4 bases and the J gene lost 2 bases, with 17 bases spanning the gap. The CDR3 has 17 residues. The DNA of the CDR3 is TGCGCCAGCAGCCTAGGGACTCTCAAGGGGACTAATGAAAAACTGTTTTTT. Amino acid sequence: CASSLGTLKGTNEKLFF.

V usage is TRBV5-1 and J usage is TRBJ2-1; D gene uncertain. The V end lost 0 bases, the J end lost 6 bases, and 16 bases lay between the germline ends. Germline V gene data show CDR1 as SGHRS and CDR2 as YFSETQ. The CDR3 loop spans 16 amino acids. CDR3 protein: CASSLALGILGNEQFF. Written as DNA, the CDR3 is TGCGCCAGCAGCTTGGCTTTAGGGATCCTTGGCAATGAGCAGTTCTTC.

The genes are TRBV20-1 and TRBJ2-7; no firm D call. The CDR3 has 13 residues. CDR1 and CDR2 from the germline V gene are DFQATT and SNEGSKA (reference sequence). Trimming stripped 3 bases from V and 7 bases from J, with 16 bases between. DNA of the CDR3: TGCAGTGCTAGCCCAACTCGATTAGGAGAGCAGTACTTC. Its protein product is CSASPTRLGEQYF.

This clonotype was detected many times. The rearrangement uses TRBV5-5 and TRBJ2-1, with D uncertain. The CDR3 totals 15 residues. Germline loops: CDR1 SGHKS, CDR2 YYEKEE (reference sequence). V was trimmed by 0 bases and J by 2 bases, leaving 9 bases between them. The CDR3 loop is CASSLGGVAYNEQFF. The CDR3 DNA is TGTGCCAGCAGCTTGGGCGGCGTAGCCTACAATGAGCAGTTCTTC.